This T cell receptor beta chain came from a study of T cells after yellow fever vaccination. About the research overall: The SMART-Seq v4 Ultra Low Input method served to prepare the low-cell-number fractions.

This clonotype was observed at least ten times. Antigen unknown. Template-switching 5'RACE yielded the TCR cDNA; a universal primer site and UMIs were added in the process. TCRdb independently ran MiXCR on the 5' RACE reads; one entry per CDR3 protein. The sample has fewer than 400,000 distinct CDR3 sequences; around 6.5% are singletons. Germline lookup yields CDR1 SGHRS and CDR2 YFSETQ. This CDR3 contains 14 residues. V dropped 1 base and J dropped 4 bases, with 11 bases sitting between them. Study results and caveats: FACS-sorted repertoires might harbor abundant contaminating clonotypes from the bulk population. The study re-detected most primary-vaccination clones after the booster (96% CD4, approximately 88% CD8).

V and J are TRBV5-1 and TRBJ1-2, with D possibly being TRBD1 (5 bases). The sample here was PBMCs, taken 5 days after the yellow fever booster vaccination. The source of this sequence is a man aged 30 to 39 who received the YFV17D yellow fever vaccine. CDR3 in amino acids: CASSLPGTGYGYTF. The CDR3 DNA follows: TGCGCCAGCAGCTTGCCTGGGACGGGCTATGGCTACACCTTC.